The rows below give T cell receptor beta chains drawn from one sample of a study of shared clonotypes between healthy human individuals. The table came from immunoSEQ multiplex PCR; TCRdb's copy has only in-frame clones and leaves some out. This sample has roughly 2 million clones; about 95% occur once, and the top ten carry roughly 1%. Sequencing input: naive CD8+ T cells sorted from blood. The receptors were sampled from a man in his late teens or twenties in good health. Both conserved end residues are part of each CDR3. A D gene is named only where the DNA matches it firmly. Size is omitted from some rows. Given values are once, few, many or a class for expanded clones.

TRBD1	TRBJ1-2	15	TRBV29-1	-	CSVEDDHRGLWRYTF	TGCAGCGTTGAAGACGACCACAGGGGGCTATGGCGATACACCTTC
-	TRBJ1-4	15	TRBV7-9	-	CASSFQAGGNEKLFF	TGTGCCAGCAGCTTTCAGGCAGGAGGGAATGAAAAACTGTTTTTT
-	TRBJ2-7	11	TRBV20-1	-	CSATEGYEQYF	TGCAGTGCAACAGAGGGCTACGAGCAGTACTTC
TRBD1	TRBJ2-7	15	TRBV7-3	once	CASSSPGTGYTEQYF	TGTGCCAGCAGCTCCCCCGGGACAGGGTATACCGAGCAGTACTTC
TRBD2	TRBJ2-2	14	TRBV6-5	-	CASSYRGDTGELFF	TGTGCCAGCAGTTACCGGGGGGACACCGGGGAGCTGTTTTTT
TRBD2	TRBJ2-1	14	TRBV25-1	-	CASSESGGRNEQFF	TGTGCCAGCAGTGAAAGCGGGGGGAGGAATGAGCAGTTCTTC
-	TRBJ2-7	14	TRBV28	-	CASSPLLSSYEQYF	TGTGCCAGCAGCCCGCTCCTTAGCTCCTACGAGCAGTACTTC
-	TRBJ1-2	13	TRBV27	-	CASSLQGRYGYTF	TGTGCCAGCAGTTTACAGGGAAGATATGGCTACACCTTC
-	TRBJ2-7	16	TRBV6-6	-	CASSYSISQSTHEQYF	TGTGCCAGCAGTTACTCGATTAGCCAGTCTACCCACGAGCAGTACTTC
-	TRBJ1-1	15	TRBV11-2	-	CASNLDGRMNTEAFF	TGTGCCAGCAACTTAGATGGCAGAATGAACACTGAAGCTTTCTTT
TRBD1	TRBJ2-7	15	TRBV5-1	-	CASSGDRGKEDEQYF	TGCGCCAGCAGCGGGGACAGGGGAAAAGAAGACGAGCAGTACTTC
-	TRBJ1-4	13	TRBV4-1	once	CASSPPTNEKLFF	TGCGCCAGCAGCCCACCGACCAATGAAAAACTGTTTTTT
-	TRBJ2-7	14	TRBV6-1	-	CASSVTKRSYEQYF	TGTGCCAGCAGTGTGACGAAACGGTCCTACGAGCAGTACTTC
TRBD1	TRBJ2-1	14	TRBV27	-	CASSPTQTGYEQFF	TGTGCCAGCAGTCCCACCCAGACAGGGTATGAGCAGTTCTTC
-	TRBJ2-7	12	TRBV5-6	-	CASSSTVAEQYF	TGTGCCAGCAGCTCTACAGTTGCCGAGCAGTACTTC
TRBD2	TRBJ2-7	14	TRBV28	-	CASRLSGGDYEQYF	TGTGCCAGCAGGCTCTCGGGGGGTGACTACGAGCAGTACTTC
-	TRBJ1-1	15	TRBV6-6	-	CASTRTGGFGTEAFF	TGTGCCAGCACGAGGACGGGGGGTTTCGGCACTGAAGCTTTCTTT
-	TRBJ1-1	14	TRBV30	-	CAWSGRGLGTEAFF	TGTGCCTGGAGTGGTCGGGGGCTTGGGACTGAAGCTTTCTTT
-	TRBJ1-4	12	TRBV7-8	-	CASSSSDEKLFF	TGTGCCAGCAGCTCCTCAGATGAAAAACTGTTTTTT
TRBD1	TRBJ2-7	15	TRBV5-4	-	CASSSSGQGAYEQYF	TGTGCCAGCAGCTCCTCGGGACAGGGCGCCTACGAGCAGTACTTC
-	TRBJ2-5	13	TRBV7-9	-	CASSLVEEETQYF	TGTGCCAGCAGCTTAGTTGAGGAGGAGACCCAGTACTTC
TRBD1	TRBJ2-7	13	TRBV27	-	CASSLGQGNEQYF	TGTGCCAGCAGTTTGGGACAGGGAAATGAGCAGTACTTC
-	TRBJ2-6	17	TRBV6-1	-	CASSEARLTSGANVLTF	TGTGCCAGCAGTGAAGCGCGACTCACCTCTGGGGCCAACGTCCTGACTTTC
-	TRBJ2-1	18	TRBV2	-	CASRVSQEGGEQYNEQFF	TGTGCCAGCAGGGTGAGCCAAGAAGGAGGGGAGCAGTACAATGAGCAGTTCTTC
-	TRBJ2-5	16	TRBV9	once	CASSDSLRLDQETQYF	TGTGCCAGCAGCGACAGCCTTCGACTAGACCAAGAGACCCAGTACTTC
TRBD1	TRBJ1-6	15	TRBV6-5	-	CASSYSGTDNSPLHF	TGTGCCAGCAGTTACTCCGGGACAGATAATTCACCCCTCCACTTT
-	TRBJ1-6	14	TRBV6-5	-	CASRTGEYNSPLHF	TGTGCCAGCAGAACCGGGGAATATAATTCACCCCTCCACTTT